Listed here is a single TCR beta chain. With a J-beta primer mix and a sample-barcoded 5' primer, a second PCR ran about 7 to 12 cycles. TCRdb independently ran MiXCR on the 5' RACE reads; one entry per CDR3 protein. Here the sample spans roughly 700,000 distinct CDR3 sequences, 20% to 25% being singletons. V shed 6 bases and J 7 bases; nucleotides not matched to a gene: 9. CDR3 length: 16 amino acids. Per the germline V gene, CDR1 is MDHEN and CDR2 is SYDVKM. These data belong to a study of blood T cells in healthy people across ages. This same sample was also taken into another study, of T cells of mothers and their children. That source notes: The whole RNA yield was converted to cDNA, approximately 1.6 ug per 15 ul. Amplification in the second PCR used the M1S primer, which added sample barcodes and 2-4 random nucleotides. Sequencing got over 9.5 million TCR beta CDR3 reads from each mother and several million from each child.

This sequence originates from a boy between 10 and 17 years old in good health. The sequenced material came from blood. V is TRBV28 and J is TRBJ2-1; TRBD2 matches at 13 bases. CDR3 protein: CASSPGLAGVRNEQFF. For the CDR3, the DNA is TGTGCCAGCAGCCCCGGACTAGCGGGAGTAAGAAATGAGCAGTTCTTC.